By its share, the clone carrying this TCR delta chain is large. Its antigen remains unidentified. Other DNA variants within this sample encode the same CDR3. This record belongs to a study of gammadelta T cells in human blood. Findings of the study overall: Right after birth, innate γδ T cells reportedly expanded polyclonally after microbial exposure.

Germline CDR1 reads VTNFRS; CDR2 reads LTSSGIE (reference sequence). This CDR3 contains 12 residues. Trimming cost V 1 base and J 9 bases; bases outside gene matches: 5. TCRdb reanalysed the RT-PCR reads via CATT. The table records some 400 delta-chain clones, 8% to 9.5% of them present only once. The clonotype was recovered from a human donor. The sequenced sample consisted of non-Vgamma9Vdelta2 gamma-delta T cells from adult blood. The chain carries TRAV36/DV7 and TRDJ1; 8 positions agree with TRDD3. The CDR3 spells CAVESGGLQLIF. DNA of the CDR3: TGTGCTGTGGAGTCTGGGGGACTCCAACTCATCTTT.